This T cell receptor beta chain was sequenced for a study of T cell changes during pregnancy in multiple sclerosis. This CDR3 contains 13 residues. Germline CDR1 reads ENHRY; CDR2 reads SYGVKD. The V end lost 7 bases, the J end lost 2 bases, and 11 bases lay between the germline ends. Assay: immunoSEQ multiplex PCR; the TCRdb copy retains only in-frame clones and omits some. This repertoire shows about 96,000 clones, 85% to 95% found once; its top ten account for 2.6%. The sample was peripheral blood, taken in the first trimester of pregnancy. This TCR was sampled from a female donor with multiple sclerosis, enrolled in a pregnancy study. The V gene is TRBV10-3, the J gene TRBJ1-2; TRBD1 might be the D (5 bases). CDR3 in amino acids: CAITGDRNYGYTF. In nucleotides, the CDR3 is TGTGCCATCACCGGAGACAGAAACTATGGCTACACCTTC.